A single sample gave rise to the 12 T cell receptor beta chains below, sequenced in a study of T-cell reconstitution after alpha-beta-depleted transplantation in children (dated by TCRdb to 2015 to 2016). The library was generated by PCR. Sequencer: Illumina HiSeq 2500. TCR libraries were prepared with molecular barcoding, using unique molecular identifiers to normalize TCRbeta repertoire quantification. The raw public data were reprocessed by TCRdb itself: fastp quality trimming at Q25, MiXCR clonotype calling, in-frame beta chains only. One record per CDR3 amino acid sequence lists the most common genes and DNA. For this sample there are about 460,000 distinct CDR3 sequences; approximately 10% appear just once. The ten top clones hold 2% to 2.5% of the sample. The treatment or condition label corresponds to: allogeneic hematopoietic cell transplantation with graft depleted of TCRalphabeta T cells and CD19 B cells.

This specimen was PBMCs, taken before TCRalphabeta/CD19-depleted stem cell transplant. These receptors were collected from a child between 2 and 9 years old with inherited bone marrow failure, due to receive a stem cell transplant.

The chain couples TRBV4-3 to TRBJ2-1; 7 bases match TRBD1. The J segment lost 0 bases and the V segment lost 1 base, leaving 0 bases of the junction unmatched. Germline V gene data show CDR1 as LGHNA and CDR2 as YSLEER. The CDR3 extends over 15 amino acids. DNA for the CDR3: TGCGCCAGCAGCCAAGGGACAGGCTCCTACAATGAGCAGTTCTTC. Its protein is CASSQGTGSYNEQFF.

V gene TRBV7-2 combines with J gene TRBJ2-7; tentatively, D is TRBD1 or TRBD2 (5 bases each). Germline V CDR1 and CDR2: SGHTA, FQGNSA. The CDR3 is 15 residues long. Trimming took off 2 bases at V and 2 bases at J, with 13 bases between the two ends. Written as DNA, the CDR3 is TGTGCCAGCAGCTTATCAGCGGCAGGGACCTACGAGCAGTACTTC. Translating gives CASSLSAAGTYEQYF.

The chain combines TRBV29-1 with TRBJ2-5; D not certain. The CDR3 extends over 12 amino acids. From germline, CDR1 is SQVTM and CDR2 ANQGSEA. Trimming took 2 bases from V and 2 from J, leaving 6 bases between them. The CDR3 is CSVERSQETQYF. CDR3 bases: TGCAGCGTTGAACGATCTCAAGAGACCCAGTACTTC.

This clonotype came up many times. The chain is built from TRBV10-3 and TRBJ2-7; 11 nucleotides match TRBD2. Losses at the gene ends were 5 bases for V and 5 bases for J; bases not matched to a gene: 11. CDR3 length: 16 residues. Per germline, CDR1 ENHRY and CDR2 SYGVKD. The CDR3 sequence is CAISRRLLAGGDEQYF. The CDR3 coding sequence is TGTGCCATCAGTCGCCGGTTGCTAGCGGGGGGCGACGAGCAGTACTTC.

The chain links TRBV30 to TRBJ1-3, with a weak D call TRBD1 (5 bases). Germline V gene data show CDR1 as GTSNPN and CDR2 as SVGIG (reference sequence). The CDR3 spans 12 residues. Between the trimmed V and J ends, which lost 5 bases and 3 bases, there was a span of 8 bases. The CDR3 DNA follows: TGTGCCTGGGGAGGGGTTGGAAACACCATATATTTT. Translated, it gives CAWGGVGNTIYF.

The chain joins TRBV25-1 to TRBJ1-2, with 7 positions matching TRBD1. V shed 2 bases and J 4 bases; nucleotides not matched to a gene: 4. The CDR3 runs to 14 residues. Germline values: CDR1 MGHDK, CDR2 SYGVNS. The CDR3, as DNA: TGTGCCAGCAGTGAAACTACAGGGGTCTATGGCTACACCTTC. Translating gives CASSETTGVYGYTF.

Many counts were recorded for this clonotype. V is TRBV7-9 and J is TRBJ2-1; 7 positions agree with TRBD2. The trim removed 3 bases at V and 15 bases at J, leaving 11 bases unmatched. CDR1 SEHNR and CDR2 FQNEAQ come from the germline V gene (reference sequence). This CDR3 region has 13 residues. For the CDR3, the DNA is TGTGCCAGCAGCTTGGCTAGCGGTGAGAGGCTGTTCTTC. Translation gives CASSLASGERLFF. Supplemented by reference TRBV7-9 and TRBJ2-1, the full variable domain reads DTGVSQNPRHKITKRGQNVTFRCDPISEHNRLYWYRQTLGQGPEFLTYFQNEAQLEKSRLLSDRFSAERPKGSFSTLEIQRTEQGDSAMYLCASSLASGERLFFGPGTRLTVL.

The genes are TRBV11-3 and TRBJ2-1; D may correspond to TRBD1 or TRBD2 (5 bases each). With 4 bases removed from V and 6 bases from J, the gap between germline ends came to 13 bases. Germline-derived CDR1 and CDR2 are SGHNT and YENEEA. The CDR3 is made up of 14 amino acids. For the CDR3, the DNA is TGTGCCAGCAGCTCGGGGACGTATAGCAATGAGCAGTTCTTC. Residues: CASSSGTYSNEQFF.

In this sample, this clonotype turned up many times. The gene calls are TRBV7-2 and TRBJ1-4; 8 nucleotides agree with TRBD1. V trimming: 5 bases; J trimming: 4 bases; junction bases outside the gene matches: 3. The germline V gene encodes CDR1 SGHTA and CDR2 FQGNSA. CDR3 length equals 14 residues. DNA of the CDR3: TGTGCCAGCAGCCTGGACAGGGTTAATGAAAAACTGTTTTTT. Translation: CASSLDRVNEKLFF.

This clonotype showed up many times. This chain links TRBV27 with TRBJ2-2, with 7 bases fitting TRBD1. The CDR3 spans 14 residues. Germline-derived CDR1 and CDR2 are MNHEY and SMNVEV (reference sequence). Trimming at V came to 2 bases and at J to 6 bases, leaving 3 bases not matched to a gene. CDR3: CASSLTGAAGELFF. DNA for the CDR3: TGTGCCAGCAGTTTAACAGGGGCCGCCGGGGAGCTGTTTTTT.

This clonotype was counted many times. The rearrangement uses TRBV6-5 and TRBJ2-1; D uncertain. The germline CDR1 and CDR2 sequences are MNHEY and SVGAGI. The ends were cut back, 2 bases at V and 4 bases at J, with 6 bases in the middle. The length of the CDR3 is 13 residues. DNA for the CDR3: TGTGCCAGCAGTTACAACCTGTACAATGAGCAGTTCTTC. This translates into CASSYNLYNEQFF.

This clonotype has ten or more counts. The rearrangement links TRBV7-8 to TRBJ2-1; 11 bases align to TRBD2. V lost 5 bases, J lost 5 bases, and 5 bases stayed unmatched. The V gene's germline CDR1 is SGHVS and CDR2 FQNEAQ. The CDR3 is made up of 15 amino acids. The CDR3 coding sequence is TGTGCCAGCAGCCAATGGGGACTAGCGGACAATGAGCAGTTCTTC. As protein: CASSQWGLADNEQFF.